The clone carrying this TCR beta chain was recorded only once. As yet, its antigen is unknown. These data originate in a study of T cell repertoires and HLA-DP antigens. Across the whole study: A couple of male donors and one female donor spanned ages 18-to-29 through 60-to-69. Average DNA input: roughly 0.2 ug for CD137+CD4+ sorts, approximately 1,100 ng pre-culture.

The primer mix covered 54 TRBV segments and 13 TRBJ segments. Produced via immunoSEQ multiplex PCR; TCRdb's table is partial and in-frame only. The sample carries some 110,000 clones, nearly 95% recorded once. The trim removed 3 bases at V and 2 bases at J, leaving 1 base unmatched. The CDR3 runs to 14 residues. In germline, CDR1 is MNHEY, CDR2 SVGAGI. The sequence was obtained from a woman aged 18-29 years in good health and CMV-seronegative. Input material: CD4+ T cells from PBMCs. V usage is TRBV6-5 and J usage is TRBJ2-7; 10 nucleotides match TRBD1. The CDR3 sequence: CASSYGTGAYEQYF. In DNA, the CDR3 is TGTGCCAGCAGTTATGGGACAGGGGCCTACGAGCAGTACTTC.